This T cell receptor (beta chain) emerged from a study of T cells in Graves' hyperthyroidism and ophthalmopathy. Study-wide context: Any treatment followed the collection of peripheral blood at initial diagnosis. Study results and caveats: A model using 13 V-J features told ophthalmopathy apart from stable hyperthyroidism.

Researchers amplified the TCR beta CDR3 regions from RNA transcripts. When the TCR CDR3 underwent first-round RT-PCR, the HTBI primer set was used. MiXCR, run by TCRdb on the multiplex PCR reads, gives a single entry per CDR3 protein. The table lists roughly 660,000 distinct CDR3 sequences, 15% to 20% of them singletons. In the case of this clonotype: Antigen unknown.

V was clipped by 0 bases and J by 1 base, with 4 bases between them. Germline V gives CDR1 MNHEY, CDR2 SVGEGT. The CDR3 is made up of 14 amino acids. With a duration under 2 months, the hyperthyroidism was newly diagnosed in patients aged 18 to 65. Clinical symptoms, serum thyroxine and TRAb, thyroid ultrasound and orbital computed tomography were used for the diagnoses. The chain joins TRBV6-2 or TRBV6-3 to TRBJ2-1; D unresolved. Specimen: blood. The receptor's source is a man aged 45-60 years with Graves' hyperthyroidism. CDR3 sequence: CASSYSTSYNEQFF. The CDR3 coding sequence is TGTGCCAGCAGTTACTCGACTTCCTACAATGAGCAGTTCTTC.